This T cell receptor (beta chain) originates from a study of memory CD4+ T cells and cytomegalovirus serostatus. Study details: Donors were healthy Belgian adults, under ten CMV seropositive and roughly 25 seronegative. Study findings and constraints: A US-trained random forest predicted CMV serostatus with median AUC roughly 0.9.

About this clone: Antigen specificity is unknown.

Sequencing used immunoSEQ multiplex PCR; TCRdb keeps in-frame clones, though not all of them. This sample yields around 60,000 clones, of which 82% are seen a single time; about 0.88% belongs to the top ten. Single viable CD3+CD4+CD8-CD45RO+ cells were sorted as the memory CD4+ T cells. This CDR3 comprises 14 residues. Looked up from germline, CDR1 is SGDLS and CDR2 is YYNGEE. The ends were cut back, 0 bases at V and 5 bases at J, with 9 bases in the middle. The clonotype was recovered from an adult in good health and CMV-seronegative. The sequenced sample consisted of memory CD4+ T cells from blood. The rearrangement links TRBV9 to TRBJ2-1, with TRBD1 as a possible D gene (5 bases). The CDR3 nucleotides read TGTGCCAGCAGCGTAGCAGGGTGGGACAATGAGCAGTTCTTC. Its translation is CASSVAGWDNEQFF.